A single T cell receptor beta chain is shown here with its context. Its antigen is undetermined. The sample originates from a study of shared clonotypes between healthy human individuals. Study background: The study drew on a couple of women and three men aged 18 to 49 as donors.

Genomic DNA of each subset was evenly split across several immunoSEQ plates. Clones were sequenced by immunoSEQ multiplex PCR, and TCRdb holds only the in-frame ones, with some missing. This table has roughly 1,100,000 clones, 65% to 75% appearing once. The study, taken as a whole, reports: With a handful of donors compared, roughly 5% of naive CD4 clonotypes were shared.

V lost 6 bases and J 1 base, leaving 11 bases between the germline ends. The CDR3 runs 14 residues. Germline CDR1 reads MNHNS; CDR2 reads SASEGT. Sample: memory CD4+ T cells sorted from blood. Subset described: CD45RA-negative fraction. The rearrangement uses TRBV6-1 and TRBJ2-3; D perhaps matches TRBD1 (5 bases). This TCR was sampled from a man between 18 and 29 years old in good health. CDR3 residues: CASRPRQRTDTQYF. The CDR3 coding sequence is TGTGCCAGCAGACCGAGACAGCGCACAGATACGCAGTATTTT.